This TCR beta chain appears in the sequencing data of a study of cytomegalovirus exposure and HLA in healthy donors. Regarding the study as a whole: TCR beta sequences numbering roughly 18,000 were associated with HLA alleles at 0.05 false discovery rate in a later analysis. Productive status was seen about 90% or about 30% of the time for most TCR beta V segments in an earlier analysis. A likely sequencing artifact accounted for one observed cluster of highly shared sequence variants. Many donors shared some public TCRs, even though most TCR sequences were rare.

The germline V gene has CDR1 KGHSH and CDR2 LQKENI. V lost 6 bases, J lost 5 bases, and 16 bases lay in between. The CDR3 totals 14 residues. Remarks on this clone: Antigen unknown.

The PCR employed 60 Vbeta primers together with 13 Jbeta primers. The data were produced by immunoSEQ multiplex PCR, yet TCRdb's version contains in-frame clones alone and is incomplete. The sample records over 150,000 clones, about four fifths being singletons. The chain joins TRBV18 to TRBJ2-5, with a weak D call TRBD2 (6 bases). Material: PBMCs. The source is a girl aged 10-17 years in good health and CMV-seropositive. Written as DNA, the CDR3 is TGTGCCAGCTCGCAATCGGCCCGGGGGGAGACCCAGTACTTC. It yields the protein CASSQSARGETQYF.